The 12 T cell receptor beta chains below come from one sample, sequenced in a study of blood T cell repertoires in COVID-19. Method: immunoSEQ multiplex PCR; TCRdb's copy keeps in-frame clones and lacks some. There are around 260,000 clones in the sample; around four fifths occur only once, and around a tenth lies in the top ten. Sequencing was carried out using peripheral blood. These receptor sequences come from a woman aged 50 to 60 who had recovered from COVID-19.

V is TRBV15 and J is TRBJ1-3; possibly TRBD1 for D (5 bases). CDR3 length: 15 residues. Germline V gene data show CDR1 as LNHNV and CDR2 as YYDKDF (reference sequence). Deletions cut 0 bases from V and 4 bases from J, with 10 bases between. CDR3 sequence: CATSRDHNRGNTIYF. CDR3 coding DNA: TGTGCCACCAGCAGAGATCACAACAGGGGAAACACCATATATTTT.

The chain joins TRBV5-1 to TRBJ2-6, with 7 bases lining up with TRBD2. After removal of 7 bases from V and 2 bases from J, the junction contained 6 bases not matched to a gene. Germline CDR1 and CDR2: SGHRS and YFSETQ. The length of the CDR3 is 15 residues. The CDR3 coding sequence is TGCGCCAGCGCCCTGGGGGGGACTGGGGCCAACGTCCTGACTTTC. Translation: CASALGGTGANVLTF.

The sample holds one count of this clone. The rearrangement links TRBV4-3 to TRBJ1-6; D unresolved. The V gene's germline CDR1 is LGHNA and CDR2 YSLEER. CDR3 length equals 15 residues. Trimming removed 1 base at V and 7 bases at J, with 11 bases between. CDR3 nucleotide sequence: TGCGCCAGCAGCCAAGCGGTGGTAGAGAATTCACCCCTCCACTTT. It yields the protein CASSQAVVENSPLHF.

The chain recombines TRBV7-3 with TRBJ2-3, with 7 bases that match TRBD2. V shed 5 bases and J 3 bases; nucleotides not matched to a gene: 14. Germline loops: CDR1 SGHTA, CDR2 FQGTGA. This CDR3 contains 17 residues. As DNA, the CDR3 is TGTGCCAGCAGCCCCGGTTGGGGCGGGAGTAAGACAGATACGCAGTATTTT. Amino acids: CASSPGWGGSKTDTQYF. The complete variable domain, with remaining parts taken from reference TRBV7-3 and TRBJ2-3, reads GAGVSQTPSNKVTEKGKYVELRCDPISGHTALYWYRQSLGQGPEFLIYFQGTGAADDSGLPNDRFFAVRPEGSVSTLKIQRTERGDSAVYLCASSPGWGGSKTDTQYFGPGTRLTVL.

The CDR3 region is CASRLGTAEAFF. The DNA for the CDR3 is TGTGCCAGCAGACTCGGGACAGCTGAAGCTTTCTTT. This chain uses TRBV7-2 with TRBJ1-1; TRBD1 matches at 7 bases. Germline trimming cut 6 bases from V and 6 bases from J; bases unmatched to any gene: 4. In germline, CDR1 is SGHTA, CDR2 FQGNSA. The CDR3 contains 12 residues.

V usage is TRBV15 and J usage is TRBJ1-1; 7 bases align to TRBD1. The CDR3 has 14 amino acids. V shed 6 bases and J 5 bases; nucleotides not matched to a gene: 9. Germline assignment: CDR1 LNHNV and CDR2 YYDKDF (reference sequence). The CDR3 reads CATSKIQGRTEAFF. CDR3 nucleotides: TGTGCCACCAGTAAGATACAGGGGAGGACTGAAGCTTTCTTT.

The V and J genes are TRBV27 and TRBJ2-3, with 9 bases that match TRBD2. CDR1 and CDR2 (germline): MNHEY, SMNVEV (reference sequence). The ends lost 5 bases at V and 3 bases at J; junction bases unmatched: 9. The CDR3 is 16 amino acids. CDR3 bases: TGTGCCAGCAGTCAAGGGGGCCTAGCGGGAACAGATACGCAGTATTTT. Amino acid sequence: CASSQGGLAGTDTQYF.

The CDR3 reads CASSPRTSGGEQYF. The CDR3 DNA reads as TGTGCCAGCAGCCCGAGGACTAGCGGGGGGGAGCAGTACTTC. V gene TRBV13 combines with J gene TRBJ2-7; TRBD2 aligns across 14 bases. The CDR3 consists of 14 residues. After removal of 5 bases from V and 7 bases from J, the junction contained 4 bases not matched to a gene. Germline assignment: CDR1 PRHDT and CDR2 FYEKMQ (reference sequence). The variable domain in full, completed from reference TRBV13 and TRBJ2-7, reads AAGVIQSPRHLIKEKRETATLKCYPIPRHDTVYWYQQGPGQDPQFLISFYEKMQSDKGSIPDRFSAQQFSDYHSELNMSSLELGDSALYFCASSPRTSGGEQYFGPGTRLTVT.

The rearrangement joins TRBV7-2 to TRBJ2-7; D is perhaps TRBD1 (5 bases). CDR1 SGHTA and CDR2 FQGNSA come from the germline V gene. Trimming took off 6 bases at V and 0 bases at J, with 12 bases between the two ends. The CDR3 has 14 amino acids. DNA of the CDR3: TGTGCCAGCAGAGACAGACAGCACTCCTACGAGCAGTACTTC. As protein: CASRDRQHSYEQYF.

This clone came up a few times. The chain employs TRBV28 and TRBJ1-2; 7 bases line up with TRBD1. V trimming: 0 bases; J trimming: 1 base; junction bases outside the gene matches: 8. The germline V gene has CDR1 MDHEN and CDR2 SYDVKM. The CDR3 is made up of 17 amino acids. The CDR3 loop reads CASSLWTGTLHNYGYTF. In DNA, the CDR3 is TGTGCCAGCAGTTTATGGACAGGGACGTTGCATAACTATGGCTACACCTTC.

CDR3 sequence: CARSLAPGGETQYF. DNA of the CDR3: TGTGCCAGAAGCTTGGCCCCAGGGGGTGAGACCCAGTACTTC. The rearrangement joins TRBV5-3 to TRBJ2-5; 7 bases agree with TRBD1. TRBV5-3 is labeled an ORF, and its function is uncertain. Germline trimming cut 0 bases from V and 5 bases from J; bases unmatched to any gene: 4. CDR3 length: 14 amino acids.

The chain is built from TRBV4-3 and TRBJ1-4; D call uncertain. Germline V CDR1 and CDR2: LGHNA, YSLEER. The CDR3 extends over 14 amino acids. V was clipped by 4 bases and J by 5 bases, with 11 bases between them. The CDR3: CASSRREGNEKLFF. In DNA, the CDR3 is TGCGCCAGCAGCCGCCGGGAGGGAAATGAAAAACTGTTTTTT.